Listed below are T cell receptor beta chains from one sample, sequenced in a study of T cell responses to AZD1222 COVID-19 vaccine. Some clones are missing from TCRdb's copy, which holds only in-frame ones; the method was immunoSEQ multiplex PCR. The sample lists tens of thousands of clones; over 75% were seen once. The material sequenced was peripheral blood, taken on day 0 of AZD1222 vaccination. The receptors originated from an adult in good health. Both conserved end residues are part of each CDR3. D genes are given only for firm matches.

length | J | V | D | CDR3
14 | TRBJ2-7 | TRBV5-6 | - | CASSFGQGVREQYF
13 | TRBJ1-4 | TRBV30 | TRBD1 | CAWSEQGPEKLFF
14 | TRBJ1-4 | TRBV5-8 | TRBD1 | CASSLGQGNEKLFF
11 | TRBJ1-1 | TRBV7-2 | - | CASWGPWEAFF
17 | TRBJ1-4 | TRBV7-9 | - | CASSRTLSGNFNEKLFF
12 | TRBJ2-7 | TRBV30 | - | CAWSVFSYEQYF
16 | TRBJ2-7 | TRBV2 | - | CASSPARFAEVYEQYF
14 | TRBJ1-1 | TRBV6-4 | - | CATRAHPMNTEAFF
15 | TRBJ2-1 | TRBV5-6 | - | CATRRAGGAYNEQFF
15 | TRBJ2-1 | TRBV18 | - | CASSPLEVSYNEQFF
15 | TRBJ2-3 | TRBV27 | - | CASRYGLASTDTQYF
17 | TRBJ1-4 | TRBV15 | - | CATSRGRGEQFNEKLFF
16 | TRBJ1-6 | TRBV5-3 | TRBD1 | CARSFDEGTDNSPLHF
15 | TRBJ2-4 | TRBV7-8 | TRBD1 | CASSPQGAAKNIQYF
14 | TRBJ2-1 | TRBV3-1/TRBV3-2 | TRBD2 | CASRTSGRAYEQFF
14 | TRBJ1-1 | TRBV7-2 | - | CASSPLLRDTEAFF
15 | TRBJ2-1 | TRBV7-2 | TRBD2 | CASSLVIAGHNEQFF
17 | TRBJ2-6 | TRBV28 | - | CASSLIGWSSGANVLTF